The 32 T cell receptor beta chains in this list originate from one sample, sequenced in a study of T-cell reconstitution after alpha-beta-depleted transplantation in children. During its preparation, the TCRbeta library received unique molecular identifiers. TCRdb passed the PCR reads through MiXCR, listing each CDR3 protein once. The table records about 1,000,000 distinct CDR3 sequences, around 30% of them present only once. This material consisted of PBMCs, mostly from graft donor cells, taken 360 days after TCRalphabeta/CD19-depleted stem cell transplant. Every receptor here comes from a boy under two years old who had a stem cell transplant for SCID, so the T cells may come from the graft donor.

The chain joins TRBV12-3 or TRBV12-4 to TRBJ2-1; weak D call: TRBD2 (6 bases). V shed 7 bases and J shed 3 bases, with 10 bases lying between them. This CDR3 has 13 residues. CDR3 coding DNA: TGTGCCAGCACCTGGGACTTCTACAATGAGCAGTTCTTC. It yields the protein CASTWDFYNEQFF.

V is TRBV2 and J is TRBJ1-5; possibly TRBD1 for D (5 bases). In germline, CDR1 is SNHLY, CDR2 FYNNEI. The V gene lost 5 bases and the J gene lost 1 base, with 15 bases spanning the gap. The CDR3 loop spans 16 amino acids. The CDR3: CASSPRRGWSNQPQHF. CDR3 nucleotides: TGTGCCAGCAGTCCCCGGAGGGGTTGGAGCAATCAGCCCCAGCATTTT.

The V gene is TRBV6-6, the J gene TRBJ2-5; maybe TRBD1 (5 bases). V gave up 5 bases and J gave up 11 bases, with 9 bases separating them. Germline loops: CDR1 MNHNY, CDR2 SVGAGI (reference sequence). This CDR3 region has 10 residues. CDR3 in amino acids: CASSGAGQYF. The CDR3 nucleotides are TGTGCCAGCAGTGGGGCAGGGCAGTACTTC.

This clonotype was counted only a few times. This chain connects TRBV12-3 or TRBV12-4 to TRBJ2-3; 11 bases match TRBD2. The CDR3 has 17 residues. J gave up 5 bases and V 4 bases, and 11 bases lay outside the gene matches. This CDR3 is CASSSDYSGGAVDTQYF. CDR3 DNA sequence: TGTGCCAGCAGTTCCGATTATAGCGGGGGGGCGGTAGATACGCAGTATTTT.

This clonotype was recorded a few times. This CDR3 reads CASSVFYNEQFF. The DNA for the CDR3 is TGTGCCAGCAGCGTCTTCTACAATGAGCAGTTCTTC. The chain uses TRBV28 and TRBJ2-1, with unresolved D. The germline V gene encodes CDR1 MDHEN and CDR2 SYDVKM. The V end was cut by 6 bases, the J end by 3 bases, with 6 bases between. CDR3 length equals 12 residues.

This chain links TRBV12-3 or TRBV12-4 with TRBJ2-7; D possibly matches TRBD1 or TRBD2 (7 bases each). The CDR3 spans 17 residues. The V end lost 8 bases, the J end lost 4 bases, and 27 bases lay between the germline ends. The CDR3 here is CASAPGSSGGAVYEQYF. DNA for the CDR3: TGTGCCAGCGCGCCGGGTAGCTCAGGGGGGGCCGTGTACGAGCAGTACTTC.

The chain combines TRBV11-1 with TRBJ2-3, with 13 positions matching TRBD2. J was trimmed by 2 bases and V by 4 bases; bases with no gene match: 9. The CDR3 has 18 residues. Germline V gives CDR1 SGHAT, CDR2 FQDESV (reference sequence). CDR3 protein: CASSWDTSGGAFTDTQYF. Here the CDR3 DNA reads TGTGCCAGCAGCTGGGACACTAGCGGGGGGGCGTTCACAGATACGCAGTATTTT. Variable domain in full (rest from reference TRBV11-1 and TRBJ2-3): EAEVAQSPRYKITEKSQAVAFWCDPISGHATLYWYRQILGQGPELLVQFQDESVVDDSQLPKDRFSAERLKGVDSTLKIQPAELGDSAMYLCASSWDTSGGAFTDTQYFGPGTRLTVL.

This clonotype occurred a few times. This sequence joins TRBV7-8 and TRBJ2-3; D ambiguous. This CDR3 comprises 16 residues. CDR1 and CDR2 (germline): SGHVS, FQNEAQ. Trimming shortened V by 3 bases and J by 0 bases, and 13 bases separated the two germline ends. CDR3 DNA sequence: TGTGCCAGCAGCTTTGGGCAGTTCTTGAGCACAGATACGCAGTATTTT. Translated: CASSFGQFLSTDTQYF.

This clonotype was observed at least ten times. The chain couples TRBV6-5 to TRBJ1-1, with no clear D. V lost 5 bases and J 1 base, leaving 5 bases between the germline ends. CDR1 MNHEY and CDR2 SVGAGI come from the germline V gene. CDR3 size: 12 residues. The DNA of the CDR3 is TGTGCCAGCAGTCCCCAGAACACTGAAGCTTTCTTT. It specifies CASSPQNTEAFF.

This chain connects TRBV5-1 to TRBJ2-7; D ambiguous. The CDR3 runs to 14 residues. Germline V gives CDR1 SGHRS, CDR2 YFSETQ. Trimming took 0 bases from V and 3 from J, leaving 10 bases between them. Here the CDR3 DNA reads TGCGCCAGCAGCTTGGAGATTCGTGACTACGAGCAGTACTTC. It yields the protein CASSLEIRDYEQYF. The full variable domain, completed using reference TRBV5-1 and TRBJ2-7, is KAGVTQTPRYLIKTRGQQVTLSCSPISGHRSVSWYQQTPGQGLQFLFEYFSETQRNKGNFPGRFSGRQFSNSRSEMNVSTLELGDSALYLCASSLEIRDYEQYFGPGTRLTVT.

The chain is built from TRBV12-3 or TRBV12-4 and TRBJ2-3, with 11 bases identical to TRBD2. This CDR3 has 20 amino acids. V dropped 4 bases and J dropped 0; count of bases not matched to a gene: 15. Written as DNA, the CDR3 is TGTGCCAGCAGTTCTATCTGGTTGGGACTAGCGGATCCTAGCACAGATACGCAGTATTTT. Protein sequence: CASSSIWLGLADPSTDTQYF.

For the CDR3, the DNA is TGTGCCAGCAGTTACACCGGACTAGCGGGAGCCCACTGGTCAGATACGCAGTATTTT. Translation gives CASSYTGLAGAHWSDTQYF. J is TRBJ2-3 and V is TRBV6-2 or TRBV6-3; 13 bases fit TRBD2. Germline CDR1 MNHEY, CDR2 SVGEGT. The CDR3 spans 19 residues. The V segment lost 2 bases and the J segment 4 bases; nucleotides outside the gene matches: 12.

The rearrangement uses TRBV3-1 and TRBJ2-5; 10 nucleotides line up with TRBD2. This CDR3 is built from 15 residues. Germline CDR1 LGHDT, CDR2 YNNKEL (reference sequence). V gave up 2 bases and J gave up 5 bases; unmatched junction bases: 5. The CDR3 DNA sequence: TGTGCCAGCAGCCAACGGACTAGCGGTTTGGAGACCCAGTACTTC. Protein product: CASSQRTSGLETQYF.

This clonotype was counted at least ten times. V is TRBV6-1 and J is TRBJ2-2; the D is unclear. Trimming left V 6 bases short and J 1 base short, with 9 bases between. CDR3 length equals 14 residues. Looked up from germline, CDR1 is MNHNS and CDR2 is SASEGT. This CDR3 reads CASSTRRNTGELFF. CDR3 DNA: TGTGCCAGCAGCACACGACGGAACACCGGGGAGCTGTTTTTT.

The V and J genes are TRBV10-3 and TRBJ2-3; TRBD2 might be the D (6 bases). The CDR3 spans 15 residues. CDR1 is ENHRY, CDR2 SYGVKD, per germline. V shed 8 bases and J shed 0 bases, with 15 bases lying between them. The CDR3: CAILSRLGSTDTQYF. CDR3 nucleotide sequence: TGTGCCATCCTATCGCGACTAGGGAGCACAGATACGCAGTATTTT.

There are many counts of this clonotype. This chain joins TRBV10-2 and TRBJ2-3; TRBD2 agrees at 7 bases. J was trimmed by 1 base and V by 2 bases; bases with no gene match: 3. Germline loops: CDR1 WSHSY, CDR2 SAAADI. The CDR3 has 15 amino acids. CDR3 region: CASSERGGGTDTQYF. In DNA form, the CDR3 reads TGCGCCAGCAGTGAGCGTGGGGGGGGCACAGATACGCAGTATTTT.

This clonotype was seen more than once but under ten times. This rearrangement joins TRBV6-6 to TRBJ1-4; D ambiguous. Trimming took off 6 bases at V and 8 bases at J, with 7 bases between the two ends. The germline V gene encodes CDR1 MNHNY and CDR2 SVGAGI (reference sequence). CDR3 length: 11 amino acids. Here the CDR3 reads CASRGGEKLFF. The CDR3, as DNA: TGTGCCAGCAGAGGAGGCGAAAAACTGTTTTTT.

The chain links TRBV10-3 to TRBJ2-2; D is perhaps TRBD2 (5 bases). Trimming removed 8 bases from V and 0 bases from J, with 13 bases in between. CDR1 and CDR2 from the germline V gene are ENHRY and SYGVKD. This CDR3 contains 15 residues. The chain's CDR3 is CAIPRGISNTGELFF. The CDR3 nucleotides are TGTGCCATCCCCCGGGGTATATCGAACACCGGGGAGCTGTTTTTT.

The chain uses TRBV5-1 and TRBJ2-3; 8 bases are shared with TRBD1. CDR1 SGHRS and CDR2 YFSETQ come from the germline V gene. The CDR3 is 17 amino acids. With V trimmed by 2 bases and J by 4 bases, 12 bases remained unmatched. CDR3 nucleotide sequence: TGCGCCAGCAGCTTCAGGACCGGACAGGGAGACCCAGATACGCAGTATTTT. Protein: CASSFRTGQGDPDTQYF.

This clonotype turned up a few times. The rearrangement joins TRBV20-1 to TRBJ2-3, with D perhaps TRBD1 or TRBD2 (6 bases each). CDR3 length equals 13 residues. Germline-derived CDR1 and CDR2 are DFQATT and SNEGSKA (reference sequence). V gave up 4 bases and J gave up 4 bases, with 12 bases separating them. The CDR3 sequence is CSATPGEADTQYF. DNA for the CDR3: TGCAGTGCTACCCCAGGGGAGGCAGATACGCAGTATTTT.

The sample holds a few counts of this clonotype. This sequence joins TRBV29-1 and TRBJ2-5; D gene ambiguous. V was pared by 3 bases and J by 4 bases, with 9 bases between. This CDR3 has 12 amino acids. CDR1 is SQVTM and CDR2 is ANQGSEA in the germline V gene. CDR3 residues: CSVEDEGETQYF. The CDR3 nucleotides read TGCAGCGTTGAGGATGAAGGAGAGACCCAGTACTTC.

This clonotype appeared a few times. The gene calls are TRBV12-3 or TRBV12-4 and TRBJ1-5; 7 nucleotides align to TRBD1. The junction had 8 bases not matched to a gene; V was cut back by 6 bases and J by 3 bases. The CDR3 sequence is 15 residues long. The CDR3 coding sequence is TGTGCCAGCAGCCCCGGGACAGCATACAATCAGCCCCAGCATTTT. It encodes CASSPGTAYNQPQHF.

This rearrangement joins TRBV28 to TRBJ2-7, with a weak D call TRBD2 (5 bases). This CDR3 comprises 14 residues. Germline assignment: CDR1 MDHEN and CDR2 SYDVKM. The V end was cut by 5 bases, the J end by 0 bases, with 11 bases between. The CDR3 region is CASSSGSSSYEQYF. CDR3 nucleotides: TGTGCCAGCAGTAGCGGTTCAAGCTCCTACGAGCAGTACTTC.

This clonotype was recorded a few times. The J gene is TRBJ2-5, the V gene TRBV7-2; D call uncertain. This CDR3 is 14 amino acids long. Germline CDR1 is SGHTA and CDR2 is FQGNSA. The ends were cut back, 5 bases at V and 1 base at J, with 11 bases in the middle. The CDR3 is CASSPLGAQETQYF. CDR3 DNA sequence: TGTGCCAGCAGCCCTCTTGGCGCCCAAGAGACCCAGTACTTC.

The chain joins TRBV4-3 to TRBJ2-1; possible D gene TRBD2, 7 bases. CDR1 and CDR2 (germline): LGHNA, YSLEER. Trimming took 1 base from V and 3 from J, leaving 19 bases between them. The length of the CDR3 is 18 residues. CDR3 nucleotide sequence: TGCGCCAGCAGCCAAGGATTCCCATCGCGGGGGCTCTACAATGAGCAGTTCTTC. It codes for CASSQGFPSRGLYNEQFF.

This clonotype appeared a few times. The chain uses TRBV7-3 and TRBJ2-5, with D hard to call. The germline V and J ends were trimmed by 2 bases and 6 bases, with 10 bases remaining between them. CDR3 length equals 13 residues. The germline V gene encodes CDR1 SGHTA and CDR2 FQGTGA. The CDR3 bases are TGTGCCAGCAGCTTACCTCTTGGGAAGACCCAGTACTTC. It yields the protein CASSLPLGKTQYF. Filled out from reference TRBV7-3 and TRBJ2-5, the complete variable domain reads GAGVSQTPSNKVTEKGKYVELRCDPISGHTALYWYRQSLGQGPEFLIYFQGTGAADDSGLPNDRFFAVRPEGSVSTLKIQRTERGDSAVYLCASSLPLGKTQYFGPGTRLLVL.

This chain joins TRBV5-1 and TRBJ1-2; TRBD1 matches 9 bases. V was pared by 3 bases and J by 3 bases, with 9 bases of the junction left unmatched. CDR3 size: 16 residues. CDR1 and CDR2 (germline): SGHRS, YFSETQ. The CDR3 loop reads CASSSNAGTGHYGYTF. DNA for the CDR3: TGCGCCAGCAGCTCAAACGCCGGGACAGGGCACTATGGCTACACCTTC. The full variable domain, rest sourced from reference TRBV5-1 and TRBJ1-2, is KAGVTQTPRYLIKTRGQQVTLSCSPISGHRSVSWYQQTPGQGLQFLFEYFSETQRNKGNFPGRFSGRQFSNSRSEMNVSTLELGDSALYLCASSSNAGTGHYGYTFGSGTRLTVV.

The gene calls are TRBV4-1 and TRBJ2-7; 7 nucleotides align to TRBD2. Germline CDR1 is MGHRA and CDR2 is YSYEKL. The CDR3 contains 15 residues. V lost 0 bases to trimming and J lost 2 bases; unmatched junction nucleotides: 4. The CDR3 nucleotides read TGCGCCAGCAGCCAAGACGGACTAGGGGCCTACGAGCAGTACTTC. Translating gives CASSQDGLGAYEQYF.

This clonotype was detected once. The chain employs TRBV29-1 and TRBJ2-5; 8 bases map to TRBD2. The CDR3 spans 14 residues. The V and J ends lost 3 bases and 6 bases, in that order; junction bases with no gene match: 9. Germline V gives CDR1 SQVTM, CDR2 ANQGSEA. The CDR3 loop is CSVEEASGLKTQYF. DNA for the CDR3: TGCAGCGTTGAGGAGGCTAGCGGGTTGAAGACCCAGTACTTC.

This clonotype was observed a handful of times. This chain connects TRBV20-1 to TRBJ2-5; D is possibly TRBD2 (6 bases). The CDR3 has 13 residues. From germline, CDR1 is DFQATT and CDR2 SNEGSKA (reference sequence). The V end was cut by 5 bases, the J end by 1 base, with 11 bases between. CDR3 nucleotide sequence: TGCAGTGCTCCCTCGGGGGTCCAAGAGACCCAGTACTTC. Its translation: CSAPSGVQETQYF.

The chain is built from TRBV9 and TRBJ2-3, with D perhaps given as TRBD1 or TRBD2 (5 bases each). V lost 0 bases to trimming and J lost 0 bases, with 11 bases between them. Germline V gene sequence: CDR1 SGDLS, CDR2 YYNGEE. CDR3 length equals 16 residues. CDR3 coding DNA: TGTGCCAGCAGCGTAGAAACGTGGGGGAGCACAGATACGCAGTATTTT. It codes for CASSVETWGSTDTQYF.

The chain carries TRBV5-1 and TRBJ2-7; D might be TRBD2 (6 bases). Germline CDR1 and CDR2: SGHRS and YFSETQ. V dropped 1 base and J dropped 0 bases, with 11 bases sitting between them. This CDR3 has 15 amino acids. CDR3 DNA: TGCGCCAGCAGCTTGATTTCGGAGGGCTCCTACGAGCAGTACTTC. Encoded protein: CASSLISEGSYEQYF.